This is a list of T cell receptor beta chains from one sample in a study of shared clonotypes between healthy human individuals. Sequencing used immunoSEQ multiplex PCR; TCRdb keeps in-frame clones, though not all of them. The table has 2 million to 3 million clones, 93% seen once; the top ten hold more than 0.35%. Sequencing was carried out using naive CD4+ T cells from PBMCs. The receptors stem from a man between 18 and 29 years old in good health. Some clones in this sample may be carry-over from other donors' samples. Each CDR3 is given with its conserved first and last residue. The D gene is left open where the match is weak. Where a row states a size, it is once, few, many or the class of an expanded clone; other rows omit it.

abundance | j_gene | v_gene | d_gene | CDR3aa | CDR3nt
NA | TRBJ2-7 | TRBV21-1 | NA | CASLDGPGLAGGMEQYF | TGTGCCAGCCTGGACGGACCGGGACTAGCGGGGGGTATGGAGCAGTACTTC
NA | TRBJ2-3 | TRBV2 | NA | CASSEGGTDTQYF | TGTGCCAGCAGTGAGGGGGGCACAGATACGCAGTATTTT
NA | TRBJ1-1 | TRBV25-1 | NA | CASSGPVQDNTEAFF | TGTGCCAGCAGTGGACCAGTCCAGGACAACACTGAAGCTTTCTTT
NA | TRBJ1-2 | TRBV6-1 | NA | CASRERGGFNYGYTF | TGTGCCAGCAGGGAGAGGGGAGGGTTTAACTATGGCTACACCTTC
NA | TRBJ1-5 | TRBV4-2 | NA | CASSQKVNQPQHF | TGTGCCAGCAGCCAAAAAGTTAATCAGCCCCAGCATTTT
NA | TRBJ2-4 | TRBV5-1 | NA | CASSSEGSKGVKF | TGCGCCAGCAGTTCGGAGGGTAGCAAGGGGGTTAAATTC
NA | TRBJ2-3 | TRBV6-4 | NA | CASSADNGTKYF | TGTGCCAGCAGTGCCGACAACGGAACGAAGTATTTT
NA | TRBJ2-1 | TRBV6-5 | NA | CASSSGYTEQFF | TGTGCCAGCAGTTCCGGATACACTGAGCAGTTCTTC
NA | TRBJ2-6 | TRBV27 | NA | CASSPPWGIGANVLTF | TGTGCCAGCAGTCCCCCCTGGGGGATCGGGGCCAACGTCCTGACTTTC
NA | TRBJ2-2 | TRBV2 | NA | CASRGPQGELFF | TGTGCCAGCAGGGGGCCCCAGGGGGAGCTGTTTTTT
NA | TRBJ1-1 | TRBV6-5 | NA | CASRRGYTRTEAFF | TGTGCCAGCCGCCGGGGCTACACGAGGACTGAAGCTTTCTTT
NA | TRBJ2-2 | TRBV12-5 | NA | CASGFSTNTGELFF | TGTGCTAGTGGTTTCTCAACCAACACCGGGGAGCTGTTTTTT
once | TRBJ1-5 | TRBV5-8 | TRBD1 | CASSAGQGRNQPQHF | TGTGCCAGCAGCGCAGGACAGGGCCGCAATCAGCCCCAGCATTTT
once | TRBJ2-7 | TRBV25-1 | NA | CASSELSRSEQYF | TGTGCCAGCAGTGAGCTCTCTAGGAGCGAGCAGTACTTC
few | TRBJ1-1 | TRBV20-1 | NA | CSARGRPRIFF | TGCAGTGCCAGGGGACGGCCTAGGATCTTCTTT
NA | TRBJ2-7 | TRBV18 | NA | CASSPRGRVIYEQYF | TGTGCCAGCTCACCACGGGGGCGAGTCATCTACGAGCAGTACTTC
NA | TRBJ2-5 | TRBV6-5 | NA | CASTRQNQETQYF | TGTGCCAGCACCAGACAGAACCAAGAGACCCAGTACTTC
NA | TRBJ2-7 | TRBV7-8 | NA | CASSSRGGLSYEQYF | TGTGCCAGCAGCTCGAGGGGAGGTCTATCCTACGAGCAGTACTTC
NA | TRBJ1-2 | TRBV5-1 | TRBD1 | CASSLGSGTEATGYTF | TGCGCCAGCAGCTTGGGATCCGGGACAGAGGCAACTGGCTACACCTTC
NA | TRBJ1-1 | TRBV30 | NA | CAWSVRHHTEAFF | TGTGCCTGGAGTGTAAGGCACCACACTGAAGCTTTCTTT
NA | TRBJ1-6 | TRBV4-3 | NA | CASSPYSYNSPLHF | TGCGCCAGCAGCCCATATTCTTATAATTCACCCCTCCACTTT
NA | TRBJ2-3 | TRBV28 | NA | CASRTSSTDTQYF | TGTGCCAGCAGGACCTCAAGCACAGATACGCAGTATTTT
NA | TRBJ2-5 | TRBV18 | NA | CASSPPTGETQYF | TGTGCCAGCTCACCACCGACAGGAGAGACCCAGTACTTC
NA | TRBJ2-5 | TRBV6-1 | TRBD1 | CASSDSTGWATQYF | TGTGCCAGCAGTGATTCGACAGGGTGGGCGACCCAGTACTTC
once | TRBJ2-3 | TRBV29-1 | NA | CSVEGGADTQYF | TGCAGCGTTGAAGGGGGGGCAGATACGCAGTATTTT
NA | TRBJ1-1 | TRBV7-8 | TRBD1 | CASSPGGVNTEAFF | TGTGCCAGCAGCCCAGGGGGGGTGAACACTGAAGCTTTCTTT
NA | TRBJ1-3 | TRBV19 | NA | CASSSQAAGNTIYF | TGTGCCAGTAGTTCTCAGGCAGCTGGAAACACCATATATTTT
NA | TRBJ1-5 | TRBV30 | TRBD1 | CAWSGLGTGVNQPQHF | TGTGCCTGGAGTGGGCTAGGGACAGGGGTCAATCAGCCCCAGCATTTT